This T cell receptor beta chain was observed in a study of shared clonotypes between healthy human individuals. Looking at the study overall: Donor ages ranged 18 to 49 years: a couple of women, a few men.

The sequencing of unsorted PBMC DNA took place on ten immunoSEQ deep assay plates. Per the original methods: Junction-only sequences produced by ImmunoSEQ had no quality scores, so filtering differed. The table came from immunoSEQ multiplex PCR; TCRdb's copy has only in-frame clones and leaves some out. The V and J calls and clone size come from that table; D and trimming were worked out from the DNA. The sample includes about 560,000 clones, around 77% seen only once; the top ten take about 12%. Genomic DNA from unsorted samples was obtained from 80 million to 100 million PBMCs (per sample). V was clipped by 4 bases and J by 7 bases; unmatched bases: 9. The CDR3 spans 15 residues. Germline-derived CDR1 and CDR2 are LNHDA and SQIVND (reference sequence).

The J gene is TRBJ2-1, the V gene TRBV19, with 8 bases fitting TRBD2. This clonotype was sampled from a woman between 35 and 50 years old in good health. Some clones in this sample may be carry-over from other donors' samples. Sequenced sample: PBMCs. CDR3 coding DNA: TGTGCCAGTAGTACCGGGACTAGTGCACCGAATGAGCAGTTCTTC. Translated, it gives CASSTGTSAPNEQFF. The whole variable domain, filled in from reference TRBV19 and TRBJ2-1, reads DGGITQSPKYLFRKEGQNVTLSCEQNLNHDAMYWYRQDPGQGLRLIYYSQIVNDFQKGDIAEGYSVSREKKESFPLTVTSAQKNPTAFYLCASSTGTSAPNEQFFGPGTRLTVL.